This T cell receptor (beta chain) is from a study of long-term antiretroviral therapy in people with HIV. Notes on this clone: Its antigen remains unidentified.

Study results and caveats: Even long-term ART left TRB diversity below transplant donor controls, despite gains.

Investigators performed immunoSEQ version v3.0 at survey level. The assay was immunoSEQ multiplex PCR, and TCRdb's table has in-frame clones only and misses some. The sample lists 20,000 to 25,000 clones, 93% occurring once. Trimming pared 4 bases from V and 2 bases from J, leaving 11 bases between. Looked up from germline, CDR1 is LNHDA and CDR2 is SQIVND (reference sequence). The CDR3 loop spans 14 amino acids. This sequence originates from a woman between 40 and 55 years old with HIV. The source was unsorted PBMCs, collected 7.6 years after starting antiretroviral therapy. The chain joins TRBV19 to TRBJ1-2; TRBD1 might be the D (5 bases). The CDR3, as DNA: TGTGCCAGTAGTAGAGCCAGGGAGAACTATGGCTACACCTTC. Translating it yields CASSRARENYGYTF. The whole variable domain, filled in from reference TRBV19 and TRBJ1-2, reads DGGITQSPKYLFRKEGQNVTLSCEQNLNHDAMYWYRQDPGQGLRLIYYSQIVNDFQKGDIAEGYSVSREKKESFPLTVTSAQKNPTAFYLCASSRARENYGYTFGSGTRLTVV.